These 15 T cell receptor beta chains were all obtained from the same sample, sequenced in a study of T cell responses to AZD1222 COVID-19 vaccine. Sequenced by immunoSEQ multiplex PCR; TCRdb stores in-frame clones only, minus some. The sample includes 90,000 or so clones, approximately 89% of them seen just once. Sequencing used peripheral blood, obtained 28 days after the second AZD1222 dose. The receptor source for this set is an adult who received the AZD1222 COVID-19 vaccine.

The rearrangement links TRBV5-8 to TRBJ1-5; TRBD1 is a possible D gene (5 bases). The CDR3 contains 16 residues. Trimming pared 1 base from V and 1 base from J, leaving 12 bases between. Germline V CDR1 and CDR2: SGHTS, YDEGEE. CDR3 sequence (DNA): TGTGCCAGCAGCTTGCCGGGGGGTTACAGCAATCAGCCCCAGCATTTT. Amino acid sequence: CASSLPGGYSNQPQHF.

The J gene is TRBJ2-3, the V gene TRBV6-4, with 8 nucleotides matching TRBD1. The CDR3 is 14 residues long. V shed 3 bases and J 3 bases; nucleotides not matched to a gene: 2. Germline V gives CDR1 MRHNA, CDR2 SNTAGT. CDR3 region: CASSETGGTDTQYF. CDR3 in DNA: TGTGCCAGCAGTGAAACAGGGGGAACAGATACGCAGTATTTT.

The chain employs TRBV13 and TRBJ1-1; a weak D match, TRBD1 (6 bases). CDR3 length: 15 residues. Looked up from germline, CDR1 is PRHDT and CDR2 is FYEKMQ (reference sequence). With 2 bases removed from V and 4 bases from J, the gap between germline ends came to 14 bases. The CDR3: CASSLFAVRGTEAFF. CDR3 DNA sequence: TGTGCCAGCAGCTTATTCGCGGTCAGGGGCACTGAAGCTTTCTTT.

V usage is TRBV4-1 and J usage is TRBJ1-5; no clear D gene. The CDR3 sequence is 13 residues long. Germline V gives CDR1 MGHRA, CDR2 YSYEKL. V was pared by 5 bases and J by 3 bases, with 8 bases between. This CDR3 is CASSLRDNQPQHF. The CDR3 coding sequence is TGCGCCAGCAGCTTAAGGGACAATCAGCCCCAGCATTTT.

CDR3 bases: TGTGCCACCGCCGGGACGGACTACAATGAGCAGTTCTTC. This codes for CATAGTDYNEQFF. The chain couples TRBV24-1 to TRBJ2-1; D might be TRBD1 or TRBD2, each matching 5 bases. This CDR3 contains 13 residues. CDR1 is KGHDR and CDR2 is SFDVKD in the germline V gene. Trimming left V 9 bases short and J 3 bases short, with 11 bases between.

The chain combines TRBV7-6 with TRBJ2-3; 13 bases are shared with TRBD2. J lost 5 bases, V lost 1 base, and 6 bases had no gene match. Looked up from germline, CDR1 is SGHVS and CDR2 is FNYEAQ. CDR3 length: 17 residues. CDR3 DNA: TGTGCCAGCAGCTTAGGAACTAGCGGGGGGGCTGTAGATACGCAGTATTTT. As protein: CASSLGTSGGAVDTQYF.

The CDR3 nucleotides are TGTGCCAGCAGCTTAGGGGAGGGCCATGAGCAGTTCTTC. Translated: CASSLGEGHEQFF. The chain is built from TRBV5-4 and TRBJ2-1, with 7 bases matching TRBD2. The CDR3 consists of 13 residues. The germline V gene has CDR1 SGHNT and CDR2 YYREEE (reference sequence). Trimming took 2 bases from V and 8 from J; bases not matched to a gene: 4.

The chain employs TRBV6-5 and TRBJ2-7; D is ambiguous. Germline V gene lookup returns CDR1 MNHEY and CDR2 SVGAGI. The length of the CDR3 is 13 residues. V lost 0 bases and J 2 bases, leaving 5 bases between the germline ends. The chain's CDR3 is CASSYSVPYEQYF. The CDR3 nucleotides are TGTGCCAGCAGTTACTCTGTCCCCTACGAGCAGTACTTC.

The chain uses TRBV28 and TRBJ1-1; 7 bases are a match to TRBD1. CDR1 and CDR2 from the germline V gene are MDHEN and SYDVKM. The junction had 3 bases not matched to a gene; V was cut back by 10 bases and J by 1 base. The CDR3 runs to 12 residues. CDR3 sequence reads: CATGTANTEAFF. Here the CDR3 DNA reads TGTGCCACCGGGACAGCGAACACTGAAGCTTTCTTT.

The CDR3 is CASSYSGVANTGELFF. The DNA for the CDR3 is TGTGCCAGCAGTTACTCAGGGGTGGCGAACACCGGGGAGCTGTTTTTT. The chain couples TRBV6-5 to TRBJ2-2; TRBD1 might be the D (5 bases). Germline lookup yields CDR1 MNHEY and CDR2 SVGAGI. V lost 0 bases and J lost 0, with 8 bases in between. The CDR3 runs to 16 residues.

The chain uses TRBV7-2 and TRBJ2-5; perhaps D is TRBD1 or TRBD2 (6 bases each). The V end lost 0 bases, the J end lost 1 base, and 9 bases lay between the germline ends. This CDR3 is 15 amino acids long. Germline V gene sequence: CDR1 SGHTA, CDR2 FQGNSA. The DNA of the CDR3 is TGTGCCAGCAGCTTAGCCACGGGGGCCCAAGAGACCCAGTACTTC. Translating gives CASSLATGAQETQYF.

The chain links TRBV5-1 to TRBJ2-3, with 10 bases that match TRBD1. The CDR3 contains 13 residues. CDR1 and CDR2 (germline): SGHRS, YFSETQ. The ends lost 6 bases at V and 3 bases at J; junction bases unmatched: 1. CDR3 sequence: CASKGQGTDTQYF. In nucleotides, the CDR3 is TGCGCCAGCAAGGGACAGGGGACAGATACGCAGTATTTT.

The genes are TRBV2 and TRBJ1-1; D uncertain. The CDR3 loop spans 12 amino acids. Trimming shortened V by 5 bases and J by 2 bases, and 6 bases separated the two germline ends. Germline V gene sequence: CDR1 SNHLY, CDR2 FYNNEI. The CDR3 DNA reads as TGTGCCAGCAGTAATCAAAACACTGAAGCTTTCTTT. Amino acid sequence: CASSNQNTEAFF.

The chain's CDR3 is CASSYSDSYGYTF. CDR3 in DNA: TGTGCCAGCAGTTACTCAGACAGCTATGGCTACACCTTC. The gene calls are TRBV6-5 and TRBJ1-2; weak D call: TRBD1 (5 bases). Germline V gives CDR1 MNHEY, CDR2 SVGAGI. The CDR3 contains 13 residues. V lost 0 bases, J lost 4 bases, and 6 bases lay in between.

This sequence joins TRBV13 and TRBJ2-5, with D tentatively TRBD2 (7 bases). Per the germline V gene, CDR1 is PRHDT and CDR2 is FYEKMQ (reference sequence). The V end lost 3 bases, the J end lost 5 bases, and 16 bases lay between the germline ends. This CDR3 is built from 15 residues. The CDR3 DNA is TGTGCCAGCAGCTTCTCAATGCGGGGGCGTGAGACCCAGTACTTC. Amino acid sequence: CASSFSMRGRETQYF.